These 25 T cell receptor beta chains share one sample of origin, sequenced in a study of vaccination effects on CD4 cells after COVID-19. Libraries were prepared by immunoSEQ multiplex PCR; TCRdb keeps only in-frame clonotypes and omits some of them. Altogether around 56,000 clones are present, approximately 80% being singletons, with the ten largest covering approximately 3%. Once cultured for approximately 10 days, the cells underwent separation to obtain CD4+ T cells. Their recognized antigens are unknown. Source: CD4+ T cells from PBMCs cultured without peptide, taken before COVID-19 vaccination. These receptors were obtained from a human donor who received a COVID-19 vaccine.

The rearrangement uses TRBV6-1 and TRBJ2-7, with D tentatively TRBD1 or TRBD2 (5 bases each). Germline loops: CDR1 MNHNS, CDR2 SASEGT. V lost 4 bases and J 4 bases, leaving 11 bases between the germline ends. The CDR3 covers 13 residues. CDR3 amino acids: CASSVQGGYEQYV. In nucleotides, the CDR3 is TGTGCCAGCAGTGTTCAGGGCGGGTACGAGCAGTACGTC.

CDR3 sequence (DNA): TGCGCCAGCAGTCTCGACAGGGATACGCAGTATTTT. Translation: CASSLDRDTQYF. The gene calls are TRBV5-1 and TRBJ2-3; possible D gene TRBD1, 6 bases. Germline lookup yields CDR1 SGHRS and CDR2 YFSETQ. The V and J ends lost 5 bases and 6 bases respectively, with 10 bases between them. This CDR3 is built from 12 residues.

V gene TRBV29-1 combines with J gene TRBJ2-3; D perhaps matches TRBD1 (7 bases). The V end was cut by 5 bases, the J end by 1 base, with 16 bases between. Per the germline V gene, CDR1 is SQVTM and CDR2 is ANQGSEA. The CDR3 spans 15 residues. CDR3 nucleotides: TGCAGCGTTTTGGGAGGACAGGAGCGCACAGATACGCAGTATTTT. This gives the protein CSVLGGQERTDTQYF.

The V and J genes are TRBV5-5 and TRBJ1-2; tentative D call: TRBD1 (5 bases). Trimming pared 1 base from V and 7 bases from J, leaving 14 bases between. CDR3 length equals 14 residues. In germline, CDR1 is SGHKS, CDR2 YYEKEE (reference sequence). CDR3 region: CASSLLGDGGGYTF. The CDR3 coding sequence is TGTGCCAGCAGCTTGTTGGGGGATGGGGGTGGCTACACCTTC. The full variable domain, in which reference TRBV5-5 and TRBJ1-2 provide the parts outside the CDR3, is DAGVTQSPTHLIKTRGQQVTLRCSPISGHKSVSWYQQVLGQGPQFIFQYYEKEERGRGNFPDRFSARQFPNYSSELNVNALLLGDSALYLCASSLLGDGGGYTFGSGTRLTVV.

J is TRBJ2-3 and V is TRBV29-1, with 8 bases fitting TRBD1. Germline trimming cut 6 bases from V and 5 bases from J; bases unmatched to any gene: 1. The CDR3 covers 11 residues. CDR1 SQVTM and CDR2 ANQGSEA come from the germline V gene. The CDR3 loop is CSVGTGDTQYF. Here the CDR3 DNA reads TGCAGCGTAGGGACAGGAGATACGCAGTATTTT.

The rearrangement joins TRBV11-2 to TRBJ2-2; possible D gene TRBD1, 5 bases. The germline gives CDR1 SGHAT, CDR2 FQNNGV. The CDR3 length is 14 residues. Between the trimmed V and J ends, which lost 5 bases and 0 bases, there was a span of 7 bases. The chain's CDR3 is CASSLTANTGELFF. The CDR3 DNA sequence: TGTGCCAGCAGCCTGACAGCGAACACCGGGGAGCTGTTTTTT.

V usage is TRBV5-5 and J usage is TRBJ2-5; D gene unclear. Germline CDR1 SGHKS, CDR2 YYEKEE (reference sequence). The V gene lost 4 bases and the J gene lost 7 bases, with 17 bases spanning the gap. This CDR3 is 14 amino acids long. CDR3 nucleotide sequence: TGTGCCAGCAGCGTAACTGTGAGTTCGGGGACCCAGTACTTC. Its protein product is CASSVTVSSGTQYF.

The V call is TRBV4-1, the J call TRBJ1-6, with D maybe TRBD1 (5 bases). The CDR3 loop spans 14 amino acids. Between the trimmed V and J ends, which lost 2 bases and 9 bases, there was a span of 11 bases. Germline lookup yields CDR1 MGHRA and CDR2 YSYEKL. The CDR3 sequence: CASSQSRGSSPLHF. CDR3 coding DNA: TGCGCCAGCAGCCAATCTAGGGGAAGTTCACCCCTCCACTTT.

This clone occurred a few times. This chain joins TRBV7-9 and TRBJ1-6; 8 bases map to TRBD1. This CDR3 is 14 amino acids long. The ends lost 6 bases at V and 8 bases at J; junction bases unmatched: 6. CDR1 SEHNR and CDR2 FQNEAQ come from the germline V gene (reference sequence). In DNA, the CDR3 is TGTGCCAGCAGGCCCGACAGGGGTGATTCACCCCTCCACTTT. Translated: CASRPDRGDSPLHF.

The chain combines TRBV2 with TRBJ2-1, with 13 nucleotides matching TRBD2. J was trimmed by 10 bases and V by 5 bases; bases with no gene match: 11. This CDR3 is built from 16 residues. The germline V gene has CDR1 SNHLY and CDR2 FYNNEI. This CDR3 reads CASSQTSGGVVREQFF. The CDR3 DNA follows: TGTGCCAGCAGTCAAACTAGCGGGGGGGTCGTAAGGGAGCAGTTCTTC. The full variable domain, completed using reference TRBV2 and TRBJ2-1, is EPEVTQTPSHQVTQMGQEVILRCVPISNHLYFYWYRQILGQKVEFLVSFYNNEISEKSEIFDDQFSVERPDGSNFTLKIRSTKLEDSAMYFCASSQTSGGVVREQFFGPGTRLTVL.

This rearrangement joins TRBV7-3 to TRBJ2-5, with 10 bases lining up with TRBD1. Germline assignment: CDR1 SGHTA and CDR2 FQGTGA. The CDR3 is 14 residues long. V gave up 5 bases and J gave up 4 bases; unmatched junction bases: 4. The CDR3 DNA reads as TGTGCCAGCAGCCGGGACAGGGGAACAGAGACCCAGTACTTC. Residues: CASSRDRGTETQYF.

The chain couples TRBV24-1 to TRBJ2-5; 8 nucleotides align to TRBD2. CDR1 and CDR2 from the germline V gene are KGHDR and SFDVKD. Trimming at V came to 3 bases and at J to 5 bases, leaving 4 bases not matched to a gene. The CDR3 sequence is 14 residues long. The DNA of the CDR3 is TGTGCCACCAGTGATACGGGGGGGCCGGAGACCCAGTACTTC. Translating it yields CATSDTGGPETQYF.

V gene TRBV7-9 combines with J gene TRBJ2-3; 12 nucleotides line up with TRBD2. From germline, CDR1 is SEHNR and CDR2 FQNEAQ (reference sequence). J lost 1 base, V lost 5 bases, and 4 bases had no gene match. The CDR3 is 16 amino acids. The CDR3 DNA sequence: TGTGCCAGCAGCAGACCTAGCGGGGGGGGCACAGATACGCAGTATTTT. As protein: CASSRPSGGGTDTQYF.

The chain joins TRBV5-4 to TRBJ2-3; 8 nucleotides line up with TRBD1. The CDR3 is 15 residues long. Losses at the gene ends were 0 bases for V and 4 bases for J; bases not matched to a gene: 4. Germline V gene lookup returns CDR1 SGHNT and CDR2 YYREEE (reference sequence). DNA of the CDR3: TGTGCCAGCAGCTTGGGGGCAGGGGGCGCAGATACGCAGTATTTT. Translation gives CASSLGAGGADTQYF.

The gene calls are TRBV9 and TRBJ1-4; 10 nucleotides line up with TRBD1. Germline V gene sequence: CDR1 SGDLS, CDR2 YYNGEE. There are 14 residues in the CDR3. V lost 4 bases to trimming and J lost 7 bases; unmatched junction nucleotides: 4. The CDR3 loop is CASSRTGGSEKLFF. DNA for the CDR3: TGTGCCAGCAGCAGGACAGGGGGAAGTGAAAAACTGTTTTTT.

V gene TRBV21-1 combines with J gene TRBJ2-5; TRBD2 was called by the table and not checked on the DNA. TRBV21-1 is a pseudogene. The CDR3 covers 16 residues. The CDR3 spells CASSVRTSGRGGTQYF. DNA for the CDR3: TGTGCCAGCAGCGTGAGGACTAGCGGGCGAGGCGGGACCCAGTACTTC.

This rearrangement joins TRBV5-5 to TRBJ2-3; no clear D gene. CDR3 length equals 15 residues. Germline lookup yields CDR1 SGHKS and CDR2 YYEKEE (reference sequence). V was trimmed by 1 base and J by 2 bases, leaving 11 bases between them. CDR3 in amino acids: CASSLRQRYTDTQYF. The CDR3 coding sequence is TGTGCCAGCAGCTTGCGGCAGCGATACACAGATACGCAGTATTTT.

There are a few counts of this clone. The V gene is TRBV4-1, the J gene TRBJ2-3; 7 positions match TRBD2. The CDR3 is 16 amino acids. With 0 bases clipped from V and 2 bases from J, the junction kept 5 bases outside the gene matches. Germline assignment: CDR1 MGHRA and CDR2 YSYEKL. CDR3 nucleotide sequence: TGCGCCAGCAGCCAAGAACGGCGGGGGACCACAGATACGCAGTATTTT. This codes for CASSQERRGTTDTQYF.

The chain has TRBV10-3 and TRBJ1-4; the D gene is possibly TRBD1 (5 bases). There are 15 residues in the CDR3. Germline CDR1 ENHRY, CDR2 SYGVKD. V lost 0 bases and J 8 bases, leaving 13 bases between the germline ends. As DNA, the CDR3 is TGTGCCATCAGTGAGTCTGGGCAGGGAGACGAAAAACTGTTTTTT. Encoded protein: CAISESGQGDEKLFF.

V gene TRBV7-2 combines with J gene TRBJ2-2; TRBD2 agrees at 9 bases. Germline loops: CDR1 SGHTA, CDR2 FQGNSA. The CDR3 sequence is 15 residues long. The trim removed 3 bases at V and 4 bases at J, leaving 3 bases unmatched. The CDR3 coding sequence is TGTGCCAGCAGCTTGAGCGGGGGGCGCACCGGGGAGCTGTTTTTT. Its protein is CASSLSGGRTGELFF.

For this clone: At the DNA level, this CDR3 is encoded by other sequences in the same sample as well. This chain joins TRBV5-4 and TRBJ2-5; D is ambiguous. Trimming pared 0 bases from V and 2 bases from J, leaving 5 bases between. Germline V lookup: CDR1 SGHNT, CDR2 YYREEE (reference sequence). The CDR3 is 13 residues long. The CDR3 nucleotides read TGTGCCAGCAGCTTGGGGTTACAAGAGACCCAGTACTTC. Encoded protein: CASSLGLQETQYF.

A few counts support this clone. The chain recombines TRBV7-2 with TRBJ1-2; D call uncertain. The V gene lost 1 base and the J gene lost 8 bases, with 11 bases spanning the gap. Germline-derived CDR1 and CDR2 are SGHTA and FQGNSA. The CDR3 sequence is 13 residues long. The CDR3 nucleotides are TGTGCCAGCAGCTTAGACCCGTCGGGGGGCTACACCTTC. It yields the protein CASSLDPSGGYTF.

The chain is built from TRBV4-2 and TRBJ2-4; tentatively, D is TRBD1 or TRBD2 (6 bases each). This CDR3 has 12 residues. Germline loops: CDR1 LGHNA, CDR2 YNFKEQ. Trimming removed 4 bases from V and 9 bases from J, with 10 bases in between. DNA for the CDR3: TGTGCCAGCAGCCTACAGGGAGGCATTCAGTACTTC. Protein product: CASSLQGGIQYF.

The CDR3 protein is CASSQGTGTPYSV. The CDR3 DNA is TGTGCCAGCAGTCAGGGGACAGGGACCCCGTATAGCGTC. The chain recombines TRBV6-6 with TRBJ2-7; TRBD1 matches 9 bases. The CDR3 runs 13 residues. Germline V lookup: CDR1 MNHNY, CDR2 SVGAGI (reference sequence).

The chain joins TRBV9 to TRBJ1-6; TRBD1 might be the D (5 bases). This CDR3 spans 15 amino acids. The V gene lost 3 bases and the J gene lost 7 bases, with 14 bases spanning the gap. The germline V gene has CDR1 SGDLS and CDR2 YYNGEE. DNA of the CDR3: TGTGCCAGCAGCGCCTCCGGGGCACTAAATTCACCCCTCCACTTT. This translates into CASSASGALNSPLHF.